The 13 T cell receptor beta chains listed next were all sequenced from one sample in a study of metastatic and nonmetastatic thyroid tumors. Among the patients, none had received any treatment before thyroid surgery. From the PCR reads, TCRdb re-called clones with MiXCR. The data contain roughly 81,000 clones, 8.6% of them seen just once; the ten biggest clones take up roughly 10%. Sequencing used blood. The receptors originated from a female donor with papillary thyroid cancer or a benign thyroid nodule (not recorded which). Some clones in this sample may be carry-over from other donors' samples.

This clone turned up a few times. The chain carries TRBV7-3 and TRBJ2-3; D unclear. The ends were cut back, 0 bases at V and 0 bases at J, with 10 bases in the middle. The CDR3 runs 16 residues. Germline CDR1 SGHTA, CDR2 FQGTGA. CDR3 amino acids: CASSLTGMGSTDTQYF. The CDR3 DNA sequence: TGTGCCAGCAGCTTAACAGGGATGGGGAGCACAGATACGCAGTATTTT. Together with reference TRBV7-3 and TRBJ2-3, the CDR3 gives the full variable domain: GAGVSQTPSNKVTEKGKYVELRCDPISGHTALYWYRQSLGQGPEFLIYFQGTGAADDSGLPNDRFFAVRPEGSVSTLKIQRTERGDSAVYLCASSLTGMGSTDTQYFGPGTRLTVL.

The sample holds many counts of this clone. The chain joins TRBV6-1 to TRBJ2-7; D perhaps matches TRBD2 (5 bases). The germline V gene has CDR1 MNHNS and CDR2 SASEGT. There are 12 residues in the CDR3. V was cut by 4 bases and J by 1 base, with 5 bases left in between. In nucleotides, the CDR3 is TGTGCCAGCAGTGGACTATCCTACGAGCAGTACTTC. Protein: CASSGLSYEQYF.

The chain is built from TRBV5-6 and TRBJ2-1; D gene ambiguous. The CDR3 sequence is 13 residues long. The V gene's germline CDR1 is SGHDT and CDR2 YYEEEE. The V gene lost 2 bases and the J gene lost 6 bases, with 9 bases spanning the gap. CDR3 sequence reads: CASSLGPTNEQFF. DNA of the CDR3: TGTGCCAGCAGCTTAGGGCCTACCAATGAGCAGTTCTTC.

Only a few counts were recorded for this clone. The chain has TRBV20-1 and TRBJ2-5; D may be TRBD1 (6 bases). Germline V lookup: CDR1 DFQATT, CDR2 SNEGSKA (reference sequence). V shed 8 bases and J shed 5 bases, with 21 bases lying between them. There are 14 residues in the CDR3. The CDR3 nucleotides are TGCAGTTCTCAACAGGGATTCAAGGGGGAGACCCAGTACTTC. This gives the protein CSSQQGFKGETQYF.

This clone was seen at least ten times. This chain connects TRBV27 to TRBJ1-5; D remains ambiguous. Trimming left V 4 bases short and J 0 bases short, with 16 bases between. The CDR3 runs 17 residues. CDR1 and CDR2 from the germline V gene are MNHEY and SMNVEV (reference sequence). CDR3 loop: CASSSRVGIDSNQPQHF. The DNA for the CDR3 is TGTGCCAGCAGTTCGAGGGTGGGGATCGATAGCAATCAGCCCCAGCATTTT.

This clone was seen at least ten times. The chain links TRBV7-2 to TRBJ2-3; 11 positions agree with TRBD2. Germline CDR1 reads SGHTA; CDR2 reads FQGNSA. CDR3 length: 16 amino acids. V was clipped by 4 bases and J by 4 bases; unmatched bases: 7. In DNA, the CDR3 is TGTGCCAGCAGCTCCTTAGCGGGGGGGCTCTCAGATACGCAGTATTTT. This codes for CASSSLAGGLSDTQYF.

This clone has more than one count but fewer than ten. This may come from a read error, since a much larger clone is one base off. Other DNA sequences of this sample code for an identical CDR3. The gene calls are TRBV6-1 and TRBJ1-4, with TRBD1 as a possible D gene (5 bases). The CDR3 runs 14 residues. Germline values: CDR1 MNHNS, CDR2 SASEGT. Deletions cut 3 bases from V and 9 bases from J, with 14 bases between. The CDR3 is CASSEGTGYKKLFF. CDR3 sequence (DNA): TGTGCCAGCAGTGAGGGGACGGGGTATAAAAAACTGTTTTTT.

This clone was detected many times. This chain uses TRBV12-3 or TRBV12-4 with TRBJ2-1; 8 nucleotides agree with TRBD2. The CDR3 is made up of 15 amino acids. With V trimmed by 3 bases and J by 5 bases, 6 bases remained unmatched. CDR3 DNA: TGTGCCAGCAGTTTCGGCCTAGCGGGCCACAATGAGCAGTTCTTC. Protein product: CASSFGLAGHNEQFF.

This clone showed up many times. The chain carries TRBV6-1 and TRBJ1-6; D might be TRBD1 (5 bases). In germline, CDR1 is MNHNS, CDR2 SASEGT. The V end lost 4 bases, the J end lost 7 bases, and 17 bases lay between the germline ends. The CDR3 runs to 16 residues. The CDR3 DNA reads TGTGCCAGCAGTGCGTCCGGGGGTTTCGGAAATTCACCCCTCCACTTT. This codes for CASSASGGFGNSPLHF.

This clone was found a few times. The CDR3 region has the DNA TGTGCCAGCAGCCCCCTGCAGGGTTTTGAGCAGTACTTC. This codes for CASSPLQGFEQYF. The rearrangement links TRBV6-1 to TRBJ2-7, with D possibly matching TRBD1 (5 bases). Trimming left V 6 bases short and J 7 bases short, with 16 bases between. Per the germline V gene, CDR1 is MNHNS and CDR2 is SASEGT. The CDR3 length is 13 residues.

This clone was seen ten or more times. This chain connects TRBV2 to TRBJ2-5; D unclear. Germline V gene data show CDR1 as SNHLY and CDR2 as FYNNEI. Deletions cut 4 bases from V and 0 bases from J, with 6 bases between. The CDR3 totals 13 residues. CDR3 nucleotides: TGTGCCAGCAGTGTACGGCACCAAGAGACCCAGTACTTC. Amino acid sequence: CASSVRHQETQYF.

There are many counts of this clone. The chain combines TRBV19 with TRBJ1-2, with D unclear. V was pared by 2 bases and J by 8 bases, with 30 bases between. The germline CDR1 and CDR2 sequences are LNHDA and SQIVND (reference sequence). The CDR3 is 19 residues long. Here the CDR3 DNA reads TGTGCCAGTAGTATACGTCCATCCTACCCGACCGGGCCCCTGGCGGGCTACACCTTC. Translation: CASSIRPSYPTGPLAGYTF.

The chain uses TRBV24-1 and TRBJ2-3; 9 bases match TRBD1. The germline CDR1 and CDR2 sequences are KGHDR and SFDVKD. The CDR3 runs 17 residues. Trimming removed 3 bases from V and 2 bases from J; junction bases left unmatched: 8. As DNA, the CDR3 is TGTGCCACCAGTGATATCCGGACAGGGGACTACACAGATACGCAGTATTTT. Encoded protein: CATSDIRTGDYTDTQYF.